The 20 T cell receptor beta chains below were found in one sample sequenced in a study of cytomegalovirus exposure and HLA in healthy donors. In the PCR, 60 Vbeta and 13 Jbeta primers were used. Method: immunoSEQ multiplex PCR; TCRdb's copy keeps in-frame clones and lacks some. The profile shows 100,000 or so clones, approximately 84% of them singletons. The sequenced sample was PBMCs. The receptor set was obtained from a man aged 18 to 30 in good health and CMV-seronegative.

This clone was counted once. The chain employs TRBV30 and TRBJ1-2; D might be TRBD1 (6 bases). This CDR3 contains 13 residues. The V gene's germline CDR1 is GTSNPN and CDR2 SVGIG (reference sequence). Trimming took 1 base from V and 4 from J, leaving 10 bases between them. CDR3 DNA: TGTGCCTGGAGTGGGGGGACAAGCTATGGCTACACCTTC. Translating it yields CAWSGGTSYGYTF.

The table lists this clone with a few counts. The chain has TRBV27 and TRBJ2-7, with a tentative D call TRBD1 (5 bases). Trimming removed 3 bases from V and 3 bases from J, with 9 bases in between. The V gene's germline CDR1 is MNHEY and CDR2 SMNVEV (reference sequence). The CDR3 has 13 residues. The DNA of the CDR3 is TGTGCCAGCAGTTTGACAGCCTTCTACGAGCAGTACTTC. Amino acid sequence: CASSLTAFYEQYF.

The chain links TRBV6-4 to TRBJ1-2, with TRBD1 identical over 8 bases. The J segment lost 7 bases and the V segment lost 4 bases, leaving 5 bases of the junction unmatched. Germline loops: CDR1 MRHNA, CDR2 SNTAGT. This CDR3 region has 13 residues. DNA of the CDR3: TGTGCCAGCAGTGGGGCAGGGGGCTTTGGCTACACCTTC. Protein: CASSGAGGFGYTF.

Here the CDR3 reads CASSSFRDKTYEQYF. The CDR3 nucleotides read TGTGCCAGCAGCTCCTTCCGGGACAAAACCTACGAGCAGTACTTC. This rearrangement joins TRBV11-2 to TRBJ2-7; possible D gene TRBD1, 6 bases. The CDR3 runs to 15 residues. The ends were cut back, 4 bases at V and 2 bases at J, with 15 bases in the middle. Germline CDR1 is SGHAT and CDR2 is FQNNGV.

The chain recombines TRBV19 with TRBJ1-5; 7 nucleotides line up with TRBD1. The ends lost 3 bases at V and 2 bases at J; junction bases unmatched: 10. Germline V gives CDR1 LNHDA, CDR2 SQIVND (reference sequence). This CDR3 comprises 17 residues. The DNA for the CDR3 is TGTGCCAGTAGTATTGGCAGGGGGGTCCCGGGCAATCAGCCCCAGCATTTT. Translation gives CASSIGRGVPGNQPQHF.

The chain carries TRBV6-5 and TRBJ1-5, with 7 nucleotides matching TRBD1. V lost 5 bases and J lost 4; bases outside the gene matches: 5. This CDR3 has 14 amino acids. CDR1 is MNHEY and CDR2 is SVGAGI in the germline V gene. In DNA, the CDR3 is TGTGCCAGCAGTCGACAGGGAACAAATCAGCCCCAGCATTTT. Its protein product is CASSRQGTNQPQHF.

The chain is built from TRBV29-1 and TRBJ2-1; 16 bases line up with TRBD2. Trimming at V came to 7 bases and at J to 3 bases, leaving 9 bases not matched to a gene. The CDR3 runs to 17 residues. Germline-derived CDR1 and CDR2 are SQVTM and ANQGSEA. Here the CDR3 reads CSAPGLAGGMIYNEQFF. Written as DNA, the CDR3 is TGCAGCGCTCCGGGACTAGCGGGAGGGATGATCTACAATGAGCAGTTCTTC.

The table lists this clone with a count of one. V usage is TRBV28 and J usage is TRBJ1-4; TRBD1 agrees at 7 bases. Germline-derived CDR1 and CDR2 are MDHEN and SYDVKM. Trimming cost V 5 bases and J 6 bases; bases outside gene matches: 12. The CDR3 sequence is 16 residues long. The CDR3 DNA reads TGTGCCAGCAGTATGATACGGACAGGCGTTCATGAAAAACTGTTTTTT. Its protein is CASSMIRTGVHEKLFF.

CDR3 loop: CAWSGRIAYNSPLHF. In nucleotides, the CDR3 is TGTGCCTGGAGTGGGAGAATCGCCTATAATTCACCCCTCCACTTT. This chain links TRBV30 with TRBJ1-6; unclear D gene. V lost 1 base and J 2 bases, leaving 9 bases between the germline ends. The germline V gene has CDR1 GTSNPN and CDR2 SVGIG (reference sequence). CDR3 length: 15 residues.

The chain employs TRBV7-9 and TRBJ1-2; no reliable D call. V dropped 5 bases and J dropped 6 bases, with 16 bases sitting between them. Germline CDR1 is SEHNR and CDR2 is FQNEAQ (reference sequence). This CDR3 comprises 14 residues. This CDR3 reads CASSHTRDRDGYTF. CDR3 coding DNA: TGTGCCAGCAGCCACACTAGGGATCGGGATGGCTACACCTTC.

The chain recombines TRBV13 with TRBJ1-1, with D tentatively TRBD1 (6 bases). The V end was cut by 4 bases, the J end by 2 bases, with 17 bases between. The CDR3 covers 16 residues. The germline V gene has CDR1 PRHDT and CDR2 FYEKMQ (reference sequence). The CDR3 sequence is CASSWYRDTINTEAFF. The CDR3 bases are TGTGCCAGCAGCTGGTACCGGGACACCATCAACACTGAAGCTTTCTTT.

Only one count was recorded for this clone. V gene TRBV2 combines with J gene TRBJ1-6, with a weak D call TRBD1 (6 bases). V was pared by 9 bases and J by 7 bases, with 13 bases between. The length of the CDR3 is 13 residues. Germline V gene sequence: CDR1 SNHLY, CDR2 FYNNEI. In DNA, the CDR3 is TGTGCCAGGCGGGGGGGCCTCAATTCACCCCTCCACTTT. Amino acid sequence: CARRGGLNSPLHF. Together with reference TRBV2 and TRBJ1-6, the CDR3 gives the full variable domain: EPEVTQTPSHQVTQMGQEVILRCVPISNHLYFYWYRQILGQKVEFLVSFYNNEISEKSEIFDDQFSVERPDGSNFTLKIRSTKLEDSAMYFCARRGGLNSPLHFGNGTRLTVT.

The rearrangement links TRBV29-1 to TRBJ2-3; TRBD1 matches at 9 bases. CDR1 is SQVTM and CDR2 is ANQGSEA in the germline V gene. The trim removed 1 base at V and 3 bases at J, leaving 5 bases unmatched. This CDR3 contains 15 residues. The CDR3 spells CSVEVTTGGTDTQYF. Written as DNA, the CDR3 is TGCAGCGTTGAAGTGACGACAGGGGGAACAGATACGCAGTATTTT.

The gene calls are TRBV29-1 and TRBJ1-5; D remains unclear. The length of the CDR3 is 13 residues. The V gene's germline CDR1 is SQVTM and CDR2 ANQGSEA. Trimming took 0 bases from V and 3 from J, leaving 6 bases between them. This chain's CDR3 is CSVEERINQPQHF. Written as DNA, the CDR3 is TGCAGCGTTGAAGAGAGGATCAATCAGCCCCAGCATTTT.

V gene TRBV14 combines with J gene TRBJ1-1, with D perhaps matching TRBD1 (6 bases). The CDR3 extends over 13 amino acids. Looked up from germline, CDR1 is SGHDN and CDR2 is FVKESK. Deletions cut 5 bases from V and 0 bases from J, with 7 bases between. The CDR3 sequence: CASSRTVNTEAFF. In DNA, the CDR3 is TGTGCCAGCAGCAGGACAGTGAACACTGAAGCTTTCTTT.

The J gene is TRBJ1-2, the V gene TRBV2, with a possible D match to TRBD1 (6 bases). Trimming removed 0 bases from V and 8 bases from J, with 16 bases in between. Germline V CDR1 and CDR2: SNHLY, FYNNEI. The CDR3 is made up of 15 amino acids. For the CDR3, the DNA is TGTGCCAGCAGTGAAGCGCGTGGTACAGGGCGCGGCTACACCTTC. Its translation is CASSEARGTGRGYTF.

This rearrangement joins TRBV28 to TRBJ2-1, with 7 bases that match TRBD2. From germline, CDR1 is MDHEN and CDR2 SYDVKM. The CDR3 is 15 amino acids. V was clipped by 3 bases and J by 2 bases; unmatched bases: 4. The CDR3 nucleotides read TGTGCCAGCAGTTTTCGGCGGGAGCCCTACAATGAGCAGTTCTTC. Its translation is CASSFRREPYNEQFF.

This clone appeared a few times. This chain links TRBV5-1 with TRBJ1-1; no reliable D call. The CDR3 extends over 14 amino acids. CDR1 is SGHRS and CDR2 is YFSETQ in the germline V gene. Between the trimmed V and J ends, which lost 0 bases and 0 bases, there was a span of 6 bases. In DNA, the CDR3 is TGCGCCAGCAGCTTGGACAGACTGAACACTGAAGCTTTCTTT. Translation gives CASSLDRLNTEAFF.

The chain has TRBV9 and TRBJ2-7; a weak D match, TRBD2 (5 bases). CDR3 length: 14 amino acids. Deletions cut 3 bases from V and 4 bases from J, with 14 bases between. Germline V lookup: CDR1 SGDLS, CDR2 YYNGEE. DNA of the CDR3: TGTGCCAGCAGCGGAGGACTCAGAGGGTACGAGCAGTACTTC. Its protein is CASSGGLRGYEQYF.

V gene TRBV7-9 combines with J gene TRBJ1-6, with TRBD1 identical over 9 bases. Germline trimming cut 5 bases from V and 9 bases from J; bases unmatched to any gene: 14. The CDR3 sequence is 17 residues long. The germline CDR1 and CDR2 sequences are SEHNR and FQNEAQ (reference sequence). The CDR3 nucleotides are TGTGCCAGCAGCCGAATACAGGGGGCTCCAATGGGTTCACCCCTCCACTTT. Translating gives CASSRIQGAPMGSPLHF. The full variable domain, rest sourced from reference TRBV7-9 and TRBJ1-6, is DTGVSQNPRHKITKRGQNVTFRCDPISEHNRLYWYRQTLGQGPEFLTYFQNEAQLEKSRLLSDRFSAERPKGSFSTLEIQRTEQGDSAMYLCASSRIQGAPMGSPLHFGNGTRLTVT.